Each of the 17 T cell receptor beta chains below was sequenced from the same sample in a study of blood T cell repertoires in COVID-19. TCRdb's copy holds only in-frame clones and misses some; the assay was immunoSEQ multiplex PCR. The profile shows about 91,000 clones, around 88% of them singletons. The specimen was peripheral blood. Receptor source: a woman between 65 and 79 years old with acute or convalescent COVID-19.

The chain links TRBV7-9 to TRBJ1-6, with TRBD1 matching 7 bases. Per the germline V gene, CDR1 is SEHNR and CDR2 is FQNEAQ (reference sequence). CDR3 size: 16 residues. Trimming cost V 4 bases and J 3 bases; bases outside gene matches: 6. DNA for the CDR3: TGTGCCAGCAGCTCTCGGACAGGCGACTATAATTCACCCCTCCACTTT. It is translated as CASSSRTGDYNSPLHF.

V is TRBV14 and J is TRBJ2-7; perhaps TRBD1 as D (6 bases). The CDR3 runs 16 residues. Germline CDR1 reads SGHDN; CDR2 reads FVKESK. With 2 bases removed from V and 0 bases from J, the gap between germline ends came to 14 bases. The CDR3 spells CASSQITRGYSYEQYF. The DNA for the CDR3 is TGTGCCAGCAGCCAAATTACAAGGGGGTACTCCTACGAGCAGTACTTC.

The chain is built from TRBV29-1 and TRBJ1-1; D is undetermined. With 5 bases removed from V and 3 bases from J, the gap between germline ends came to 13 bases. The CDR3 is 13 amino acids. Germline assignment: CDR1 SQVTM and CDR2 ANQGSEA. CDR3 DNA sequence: TGCAGCGTTCAGGAGGGATGGGACACTGAAGCTTTCTTT. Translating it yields CSVQEGWDTEAFF. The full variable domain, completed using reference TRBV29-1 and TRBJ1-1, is SAVISQKPSRDICQRGTSLTIQCQVDSQVTMMFWYRQQPGQSLTLIATANQGSEATYESGFVIDKFPISRPNLTFSTLTVSNMSPEDSSIYLCSVQEGWDTEAFFGQGTRLTVV.

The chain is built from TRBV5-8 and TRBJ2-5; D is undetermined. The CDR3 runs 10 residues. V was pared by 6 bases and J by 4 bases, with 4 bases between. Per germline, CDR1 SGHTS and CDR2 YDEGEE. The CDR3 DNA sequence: TGTGCCAGCACCCTAGAGACCCAGTACTTC. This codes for CASTLETQYF. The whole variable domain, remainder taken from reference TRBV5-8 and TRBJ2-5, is EAGVTQSPTHLIKTRGQQATLRCSPISGHTSVYWYQQALGLGLQFLLWYDEGEERNRGNFPPRFSGRQFPNYSSELNVNALELEDSALYLCASTLETQYFGPGTRLLVL.

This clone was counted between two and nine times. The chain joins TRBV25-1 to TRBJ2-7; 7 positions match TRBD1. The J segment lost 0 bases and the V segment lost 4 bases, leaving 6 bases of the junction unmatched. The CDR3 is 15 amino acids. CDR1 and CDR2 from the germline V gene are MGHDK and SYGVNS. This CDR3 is CASSGTGTASYEQYF. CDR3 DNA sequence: TGTGCCAGCAGTGGTACCGGGACAGCCTCCTACGAGCAGTACTTC.

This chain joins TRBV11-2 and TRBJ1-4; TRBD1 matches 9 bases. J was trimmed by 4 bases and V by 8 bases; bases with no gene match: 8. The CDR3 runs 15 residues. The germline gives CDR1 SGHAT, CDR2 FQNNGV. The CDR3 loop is CASGTGTGNNEKLFF. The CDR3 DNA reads TGTGCCAGCGGAACCGGGACAGGGAATAATGAAAAACTGTTTTTT.

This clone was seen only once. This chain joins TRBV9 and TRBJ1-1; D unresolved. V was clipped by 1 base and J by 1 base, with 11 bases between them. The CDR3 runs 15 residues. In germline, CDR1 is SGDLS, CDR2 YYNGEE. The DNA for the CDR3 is TGTGCCAGCAGCGTATCCGCACAATGGAACACTGAAGCTTTCTTT. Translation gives CASSVSAQWNTEAFF.

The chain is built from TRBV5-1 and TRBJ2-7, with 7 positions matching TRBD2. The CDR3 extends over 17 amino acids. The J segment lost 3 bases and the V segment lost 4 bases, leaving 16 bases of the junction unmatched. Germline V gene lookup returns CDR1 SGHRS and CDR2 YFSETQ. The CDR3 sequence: CASSRSNRTSGNYEQYF. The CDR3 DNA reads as TGCGCCAGCAGCAGATCAAACCGGACTAGTGGAAACTACGAGCAGTACTTC.

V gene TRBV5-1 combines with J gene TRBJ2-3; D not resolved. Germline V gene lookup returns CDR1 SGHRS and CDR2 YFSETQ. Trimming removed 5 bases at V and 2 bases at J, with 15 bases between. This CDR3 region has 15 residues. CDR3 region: CASRTGSLYTDTQYF. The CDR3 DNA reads TGCGCCAGCAGGACGGGTAGCTTATACACAGATACGCAGTATTTT.

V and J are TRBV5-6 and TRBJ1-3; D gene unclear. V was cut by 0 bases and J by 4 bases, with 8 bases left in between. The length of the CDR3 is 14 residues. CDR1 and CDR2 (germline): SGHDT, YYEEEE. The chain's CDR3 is CASSLGTRGNTIYF. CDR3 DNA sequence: TGTGCCAGCAGCTTGGGCACGAGAGGAAACACCATATATTTT.

In nucleotides, the CDR3 is TGTGCCAGTAGCTCCCCCTCCGGAGGTTACAATGAGCAGTTCTTC. Its protein is CASSSPSGGYNEQFF. The rearrangement links TRBV19 to TRBJ2-1; a possible D gene is TRBD2 (5 bases). Germline-derived CDR1 and CDR2 are LNHDA and SQIVND (reference sequence). The CDR3 contains 15 residues. Trimming shortened V by 6 bases and J by 4 bases, and 16 bases separated the two germline ends.

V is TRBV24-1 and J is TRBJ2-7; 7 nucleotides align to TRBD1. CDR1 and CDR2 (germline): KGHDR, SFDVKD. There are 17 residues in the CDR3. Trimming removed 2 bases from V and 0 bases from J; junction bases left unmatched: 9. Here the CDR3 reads CATSDSRTQGSSYEQYF. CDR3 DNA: TGTGCCACCAGTGATTCGCGAACACAGGGGAGCTCCTACGAGCAGTACTTC.

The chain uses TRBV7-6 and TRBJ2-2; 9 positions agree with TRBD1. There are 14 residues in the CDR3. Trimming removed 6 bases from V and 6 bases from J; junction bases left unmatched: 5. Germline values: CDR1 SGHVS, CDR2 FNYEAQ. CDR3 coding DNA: TGTGCCAGCAGTGGGACAGGGTCCCCCGGGGAGCTGTTTTTT. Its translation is CASSGTGSPGELFF.

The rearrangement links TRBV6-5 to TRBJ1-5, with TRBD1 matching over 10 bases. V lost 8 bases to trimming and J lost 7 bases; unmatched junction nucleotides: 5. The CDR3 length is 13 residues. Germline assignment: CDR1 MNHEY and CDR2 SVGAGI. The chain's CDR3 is CASDRGREQPQHF. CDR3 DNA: TGTGCCAGCGACAGGGGGCGCGAACAGCCCCAGCATTTT.

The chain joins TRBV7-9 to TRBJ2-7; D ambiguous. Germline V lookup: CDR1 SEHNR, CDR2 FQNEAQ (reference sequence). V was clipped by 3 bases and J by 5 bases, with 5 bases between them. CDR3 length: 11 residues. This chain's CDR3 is CASSFVNEQYF. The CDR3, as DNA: TGTGCCAGCAGCTTCGTTAACGAGCAGTACTTC. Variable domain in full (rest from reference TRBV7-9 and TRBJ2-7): DTGVSQNPRHKITKRGQNVTFRCDPISEHNRLYWYRQTLGQGPEFLTYFQNEAQLEKSRLLSDRFSAERPKGSFSTLEIQRTEQGDSAMYLCASSFVNEQYFGPGTRLTVT.

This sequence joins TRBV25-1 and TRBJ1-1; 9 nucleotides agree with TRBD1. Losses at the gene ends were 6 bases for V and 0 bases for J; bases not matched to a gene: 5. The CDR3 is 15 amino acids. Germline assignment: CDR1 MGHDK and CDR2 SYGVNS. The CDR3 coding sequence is TGTGCCAGCAGAGGACAGGGGCAAGTGAACACTGAAGCTTTCTTT. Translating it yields CASRGQGQVNTEAFF.

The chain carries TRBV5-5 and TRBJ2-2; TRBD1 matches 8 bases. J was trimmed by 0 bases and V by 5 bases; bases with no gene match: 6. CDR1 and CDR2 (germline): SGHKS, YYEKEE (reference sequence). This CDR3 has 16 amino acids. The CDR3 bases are TGTGCCAGCAGTAATTACAGGGGGTCGAACACCGGGGAGCTGTTTTTT. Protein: CASSNYRGSNTGELFF. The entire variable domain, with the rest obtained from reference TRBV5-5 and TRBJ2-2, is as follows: DAGVTQSPTHLIKTRGQQVTLRCSPISGHKSVSWYQQVLGQGPQFIFQYYEKEERGRGNFPDRFSARQFPNYSSELNVNALLLGDSALYLCASSNYRGSNTGELFFGEGSRLTVL.